What follows are 31 T cell receptor beta chains derived from one specimen sequenced in a study of cytomegalovirus exposure and HLA in healthy donors (TCRdb year 2017). The library was produced with the immunoSEQ multiplex PCR assay. The clones in this table, taken by TCRdb from immuneACCESS, are in-frame only. Not every clone is retained; where verified, under half of the shortfall comes from an unresolved V gene, and the cause of the rest is unknown. The table for this sample lists 70,000 to 80,000 clones; over 85% of them were counted only once. The ten largest clones capture roughly 2.1% of the sample. The sample was PBMCs. Every receptor here comes from a woman aged 18-29 years in good health and CMV-seronegative.

The chain is built from TRBV28 and TRBJ2-7, with 8 bases identical to TRBD1. CDR3 length: 16 residues. With V trimmed by 6 bases and J by 5 bases, 15 bases remained unmatched. Germline-derived CDR1 and CDR2 are MDHEN and SYDVKM. This CDR3 is CASRMRAVSGGNEQYF. The CDR3 DNA reads TGTGCCAGCAGGATGCGGGCGGTATCAGGGGGCAACGAGCAGTACTTC.

The chain employs TRBV4-2 and TRBJ1-2, with D perhaps matching TRBD1 (5 bases). Germline V CDR1 and CDR2: LGHNA, YNFKEQ. Trimming shortened V by 0 bases and J by 5 bases, and 13 bases separated the two germline ends. This CDR3 is built from 15 residues. The CDR3 DNA is TGTGCCAGCAGCCAAGAAACGGGGGACCCTTATGGCTACACCTTC. Encoded protein: CASSQETGDPYGYTF.

The genes are TRBV14 and TRBJ1-1; D might be TRBD1 (5 bases). This CDR3 contains 14 residues. Deletions cut 0 bases from V and 4 bases from J, with 9 bases between. Looked up from germline, CDR1 is SGHDN and CDR2 is FVKESK. The DNA of the CDR3 is TGTGCCAGCAGCCAAGAGGGAGGGGCCACTGAAGCTTTCTTT. It specifies CASSQEGGATEAFF. The whole variable domain, filled in from reference TRBV14 and TRBJ1-1, reads EAGVTQFPSHSVIEKGQTVTLRCDPISGHDNLYWYRRVMGKEIKFLLHFVKESKQDESGMPNNRFLAERTGGTYSTLKVQPAELEDSGVYFCASSQEGGATEAFFGQGTRLTVV.

This clone occurred once. CDR3 in DNA: TGTGCTAGTGGTTTGGTACCTGACGGGACTAGCGGGATTCACTACGAGCAGTACTTC. It yields the protein CASGLVPDGTSGIHYEQYF. The genes are TRBV12-5 and TRBJ2-7; 13 bases map to TRBD2. Per the germline V gene, CDR1 is LGHNT and CDR2 is FRNRAP. The trim removed 0 bases at V and 3 bases at J, leaving 11 bases unmatched. The CDR3 is 19 amino acids.

The chain uses TRBV6-1 and TRBJ2-7; 7 bases fit TRBD1. The CDR3 is made up of 13 amino acids. Germline-derived CDR1 and CDR2 are MNHNS and SASEGT. V gave up 5 bases and J gave up 1 base; unmatched junction bases: 2. CDR3 sequence reads: CASSWDSSYEQYF. For the CDR3, the DNA is TGTGCCAGCAGTTGGGACAGTTCCTACGAGCAGTACTTC.

The V and J genes are TRBV5-4 and TRBJ1-1; tentatively, D is TRBD1 (5 bases). CDR1 is SGHNT and CDR2 is YYREEE in the germline V gene (reference sequence). Trimming stripped 4 bases from V and 2 bases from J, with 12 bases between. This CDR3 contains 14 residues. CDR3 DNA sequence: TGTGCCAGCAGCCTAACCAGGGTAAACACTGAAGCTTTCTTT. It encodes CASSLTRVNTEAFF.

This clone appeared a single time. This chain joins TRBV5-1 and TRBJ1-3; D call uncertain. Germline CDR1 is SGHRS and CDR2 is YFSETQ. The V end was cut by 4 bases, the J end by 0 bases, with 11 bases between. This CDR3 has 15 amino acids. The CDR3 DNA is TGCGCCAGCAGCCCACGGGAAAGCTCTGGAAACACCATATATTTT. Residues: CASSPRESSGNTIYF.

This clone is a singleton in its sample. The chain combines TRBV27 with TRBJ2-7; 9 bases agree with TRBD2. The CDR3 runs 18 residues. Germline CDR1 is MNHEY and CDR2 is SMNVEV (reference sequence). Unmatched junction bases numbered 12, after V lost 0 bases and J lost 3 bases. This CDR3 is CASSLSGGGGREFYEQYF. The DNA for the CDR3 is TGTGCCAGCAGTTTATCCGGTGGCGGCGGGAGGGAATTCTACGAGCAGTACTTC.

The chain is built from TRBV25-1 and TRBJ1-1, with a weak D call TRBD1 (6 bases). CDR3 size: 14 residues. Trimming stripped 6 bases from V and 3 bases from J, with 14 bases between. Per germline, CDR1 MGHDK and CDR2 SYGVNS. The CDR3 DNA follows: TGTGCCAGCAGGAATCAGGGGTCTCACACTGAAGCTTTCTTT. Protein sequence: CASRNQGSHTEAFF.

The DNA for the CDR3 is TGTGCCAGCAGCTTCCAGGGGGCCGCTAATGAAAAACTGTTTTTT. This gives the protein CASSFQGAANEKLFF. The chain uses TRBV7-3 and TRBJ1-4; 8 nucleotides match TRBD1. This CDR3 spans 15 amino acids. Germline CDR1 reads SGHTA; CDR2 reads FQGTGA. Germline trimming cut 3 bases from V and 3 bases from J; bases unmatched to any gene: 3.

The genes are TRBV15 and TRBJ1-2, with D possibly TRBD1 on 6 matching bases. V lost 0 bases, J lost 6 bases, and 14 bases lay in between. CDR1 is LNHNV, CDR2 YYDKDF, per germline (reference sequence). CDR3 length: 15 amino acids. This CDR3 reads CATSRDGQGSDGYTF. DNA for the CDR3: TGTGCCACCAGCAGAGACGGGCAGGGGTCGGATGGCTACACCTTC.

This sequence joins TRBV4-1 and TRBJ2-5, with 8 bases matching TRBD2. V dropped 4 bases and J dropped 0; count of bases not matched to a gene: 13. CDR3 size: 18 residues. From germline, CDR1 is MGHRA and CDR2 YSYEKL. CDR3: CASSLRTSLKSYQETQYF. CDR3 DNA sequence: TGCGCCAGCAGCCTGCGGACTAGCTTGAAATCGTACCAAGAGACCCAGTACTTC.

The chain carries TRBV19 and TRBJ1-2; 7 bases are shared with TRBD1. Germline CDR1 and CDR2: LNHDA and SQIVND (reference sequence). The CDR3 length is 14 residues. Trimming took 7 bases from V and 2 from J; bases not matched to a gene: 7. The CDR3 loop reads CASNGDRRNYGYTF. DNA for the CDR3: TGTGCCAGTAATGGGGACAGACGGAACTATGGCTACACCTTC. The entire variable domain, with the rest obtained from reference TRBV19 and TRBJ1-2, is as follows: DGGITQSPKYLFRKEGQNVTLSCEQNLNHDAMYWYRQDPGQGLRLIYYSQIVNDFQKGDIAEGYSVSREKKESFPLTVTSAQKNPTAFYLCASNGDRRNYGYTFGSGTRLTVV.

The chain uses TRBV2 and TRBJ1-5, with D possibly matching TRBD1 (5 bases). This CDR3 has 19 amino acids. V was pared by 1 base and J by 0 bases, with 19 bases between. From germline, CDR1 is SNHLY and CDR2 FYNNEI. The CDR3 DNA reads as TGTGCCAGCAGTGAAGACAAGACAGATTTTCTTTATAGCAATCAGCCCCAGCATTTT. Protein sequence: CASSEDKTDFLYSNQPQHF.

V usage is TRBV6-1 and J usage is TRBJ2-5; 9 nucleotides line up with TRBD1. Trimming removed 6 bases from V and 2 bases from J; junction bases left unmatched: 1. The CDR3 runs to 13 residues. Germline V CDR1 and CDR2: MNHNS, SASEGT. The CDR3 here is CASRGTGQETQYF. In DNA, the CDR3 is TGTGCCAGCAGAGGGACAGGGCAAGAGACCCAGTACTTC.

The chain joins TRBV6-4 to TRBJ2-3; 10 bases are a match to TRBD2. CDR1 and CDR2 from the germline V gene are MRHNA and SNTAGT. The V segment lost 2 bases and the J segment 4 bases; nucleotides outside the gene matches: 0. The CDR3 runs to 14 residues. The CDR3, as DNA: TGTGCCAGCAGTGACAGCGGGGGGGCAGATACGCAGTATTTT. This sequence encodes CASSDSGGADTQYF.

The genes are TRBV6-6 and TRBJ1-5; 10 bases align to TRBD1. Germline V CDR1 and CDR2: MNHNY, SVGAGI (reference sequence). V lost 7 bases, J lost 1 base, and 7 bases stayed unmatched. The CDR3 length is 16 residues. The CDR3 nucleotides read TGTGCCAGCAACAACGACAGGGGGCTGAGCAATCAGCCCCAGCATTTT. Residues: CASNNDRGLSNQPQHF.

V is TRBV11-3 and J is TRBJ2-3; D not resolved. The germline V gene has CDR1 SGHNT and CDR2 YENEEA. This CDR3 has 13 amino acids. V lost 3 bases and J lost 5, with 9 bases in between. The CDR3 DNA is TGTGCCAGCAGCTTTACTGCTCGAGATACGCAGTATTTT. This translates into CASSFTARDTQYF. Full variable domain (remainder filled in from reference TRBV11-3 and TRBJ2-3): EAGVVQSPRYKIIEKKQPVAFWCNPISGHNTLYWYLQNLGQGPELLIRYENEEAVDDSQLPKDRFSAERLKGVDSTLKIQPAELGDSAVYLCASSFTARDTQYFGPGTRLTVL.

The count of this clone is one. The chain has TRBV7-2 and TRBJ2-1, with D hard to call. The CDR3 is made up of 13 amino acids. Trimming took 4 bases from V and 5 from J, leaving 9 bases between them. The germline gives CDR1 SGHTA, CDR2 FQGNSA. Here the CDR3 reads CASSSGLHNEQFF. In DNA form, the CDR3 reads TGTGCCAGCAGCTCAGGCTTACACAATGAGCAGTTCTTC.

The rearrangement links TRBV4-2 to TRBJ2-1, with D perhaps TRBD2 (5 bases). The CDR3 loop spans 19 amino acids. Germline V gives CDR1 LGHNA, CDR2 YNFKEQ. Trimming removed 1 base at V and 12 bases at J, with 31 bases between. The CDR3: CASSQVLRGSTLMSLGQFF. DNA for the CDR3: TGTGCCAGCAGCCAAGTTTTACGGGGAAGTACACTAATGAGCTTAGGGCAGTTCTTC.

CDR3 amino acids: CASSGQGGMDYGYTF. DNA of the CDR3: TGTGCCAGCTCAGGACAGGGAGGGATGGACTATGGCTACACCTTC. V usage is TRBV18 and J usage is TRBJ1-2; 8 bases fit TRBD1. J lost 3 bases, V lost 5 bases, and 8 bases had no gene match. Germline values: CDR1 KGHSH, CDR2 LQKENI. The CDR3 extends over 15 amino acids.

The CDR3 bases are TGTGCCAGCAGCTCCCTGAGGACGGGGATCGCAGATACGCAGTATTTT. As protein: CASSSLRTGIADTQYF. J is TRBJ2-3 and V is TRBV7-8; maybe TRBD2 (5 bases). The V and J ends lost 4 bases and 4 bases respectively, with 18 bases between them. Germline V gene sequence: CDR1 SGHVS, CDR2 FQNEAQ. CDR3 length equals 16 residues.

The genes are TRBV5-4 and TRBJ2-3; TRBD1 matches at 8 bases. The CDR3 is made up of 15 amino acids. The V and J ends lost 8 bases and 0 bases, in that order; junction bases with no gene match: 8. Per the germline V gene, CDR1 is SGHNT and CDR2 is YYREEE (reference sequence). DNA for the CDR3: TGTGCCAGTCAACCCCGGACAGGGAGCACAGATACGCAGTATTTT. Translation gives CASQPRTGSTDTQYF.

The CDR3 is CASSLRSGGTEAFF. DNA of the CDR3: TGTGCCAGCAGCTTACGTTCAGGGGGCACTGAAGCTTTCTTT. V and J are TRBV7-9 and TRBJ1-1; 7 bases line up with TRBD1. Germline V gene sequence: CDR1 SEHNR, CDR2 FQNEAQ (reference sequence). CDR3 length: 14 residues. V gave up 2 bases and J gave up 4 bases; unmatched junction bases: 4.

V gene TRBV14 combines with J gene TRBJ1-1; TRBD1 is a possible D gene (5 bases). Trimming stripped 2 bases from V and 5 bases from J, with 12 bases between. CDR3 length: 14 amino acids. Germline-derived CDR1 and CDR2 are SGHDN and FVKESK. The CDR3 nucleotides are TGTGCCAGCAGCCAAATGATGGGGGGGACTGAAGCTTTCTTT. Protein: CASSQMMGGTEAFF.

As DNA, the CDR3 is TGTGCCAGCAGCTACGGGACACCGTCCTACAATGAGCAGTTCTTC. This codes for CASSYGTPSYNEQFF. The gene calls are TRBV7-2 and TRBJ2-1; D is possibly TRBD1 (6 bases). V was pared by 4 bases and J by 1 base, with 11 bases between. Germline CDR1 reads SGHTA; CDR2 reads FQGNSA. There are 15 residues in the CDR3. Filled out from reference TRBV7-2 and TRBJ2-1, the complete variable domain reads GAGVSQSPSNKVTEKGKDVELRCDPISGHTALYWYRQSLGQGLEFLIYFQGNSAPDKSGLPSDRFSAERTGGSVSTLTIQRTQQEDSAVYLCASSYGTPSYNEQFFGPGTRLTVL.

This chain links TRBV7-9 with TRBJ1-6; the D gene is possibly TRBD1 (5 bases). Germline CDR1 is SEHNR and CDR2 is FQNEAQ (reference sequence). CDR3 length: 14 amino acids. Trimming removed 1 base at V and 4 bases at J, with 5 bases between. DNA for the CDR3: TGTGCCAGCAGCTTAGAGGGGTATAATTCACCCCTCCACTTT. Encoded protein: CASSLEGYNSPLHF.

This clone was recorded a few times. V is TRBV6-6 and J is TRBJ2-3, with 14 nucleotides matching TRBD2. The CDR3 consists of 16 residues. V dropped 6 bases and J dropped 6; count of bases not matched to a gene: 8. Germline CDR1 reads MNHNY; CDR2 reads SVGAGI (reference sequence). CDR3: CASRSRTSGGHDTQYF. The CDR3 nucleotides are TGTGCCAGCAGGAGTAGGACTAGCGGGGGGCACGATACGCAGTATTTT.

V usage is TRBV4-1 and J usage is TRBJ2-1, with 9 bases matching TRBD2. The germline V gene has CDR1 MGHRA and CDR2 YSYEKL. The CDR3 is 16 amino acids. Trimming took 1 base from V and 7 from J; bases not matched to a gene: 8. The CDR3: CASSQVGGGARNEQFF. CDR3 in DNA: TGCGCCAGCAGCCAAGTGGGCGGGGGGGCAAGGAATGAGCAGTTCTTC.

The rearrangement joins TRBV4-3 to TRBJ2-1; the match to TRBD2 covers 9 bases. The J segment lost 1 base and the V segment lost 1 base, leaving 8 bases of the junction unmatched. The CDR3 consists of 18 residues. Germline lookup yields CDR1 LGHNA and CDR2 YSLEER. The CDR3, as DNA: TGCGCCAGCAGCCAAGCGTCTAGCGGGGCTAAGTCCTACAATGAGCAGTTCTTC. It specifies CASSQASSGAKSYNEQFF.

This chain joins TRBV5-1 and TRBJ1-2, with TRBD1 identical over 10 bases. The germline V gene has CDR1 SGHRS and CDR2 YFSETQ. V lost 0 bases and J lost 6; bases outside the gene matches: 2. The length of the CDR3 is 14 residues. In nucleotides, the CDR3 is TGCGCCAGCAGCTTGGGACAGGGGGCAAATGGCTACACCTTC. Translated, it gives CASSLGQGANGYTF.